These T cell receptor beta chains were read from a single sample in a study of OX40 agonist ivuxolimab in advanced cancers. Using immunoSEQ multiplex PCR, the repertoire was profiled, and TCRdb retains in-frame clones only, with some absent. The sample has about 54,000 clones, roughly nine tenths seen once; the top ten hold 10% to 15%. The sequencing here drew on CD4+ or CD8+ T cells sorted from blood, taken in a trial of the OX40 agonist ivuxolimab. The source is an adult with an advanced solid tumor such as melanoma, head and neck, liver or kidney cancer. Both conserved end residues are part of each CDR3. The order of the fields is clone size, J gene, D gene, V gene, CDR3 protein, CDR3 DNA. The D gene is left open where the match is weak. Size values are once, few and many counts, or a class for expanded clones, and some rows have none.

abundance: few; j_gene: TRBJ1-1; d_gene: TRBD1; v_gene: TRBV11-2; CDR3aa: CASTPRNRGDTEAFF; CDR3nt: TGTGCCAGCACCCCGAGGAACAGGGGTGACACTGAAGCTTTCTTT
abundance: NA; j_gene: TRBJ2-3; d_gene: NA; v_gene: TRBV6-5; CDR3aa: CASSRAFKADTQYF; CDR3nt: TGTGCCAGCAGTAGGGCGTTTAAAGCAGATACGCAGTATTTT
abundance: once; j_gene: TRBJ1-2; d_gene: NA; v_gene: TRBV4-1; CDR3aa: CASSQGFTGLDGYTF; CDR3nt: TGCGCCAGCAGCCAAGGTTTCACAGGGCTGGATGGCTACACCTTC
abundance: NA; j_gene: TRBJ2-7; d_gene: NA; v_gene: TRBV5-4; CDR3aa: CASSRNYEQYF; CDR3nt: TGTGCCAGCAGCCGAAACTACGAGCAGTACTTC
abundance: NA; j_gene: TRBJ1-6; d_gene: NA; v_gene: TRBV6-1; CDR3aa: CASSEGNGNSPLHF; CDR3nt: TGTGCCAGCAGTGAGGGGAACGGAAATTCACCCCTCCACTTT
abundance: NA; j_gene: TRBJ2-2; d_gene: TRBD1; v_gene: TRBV2; CDR3aa: CASSEQGTANTGELFF; CDR3nt: TGTGCCAGCAGCGAACAAGGGACAGCGAACACCGGGGAGCTGTTTTTT
abundance: NA; j_gene: TRBJ1-2; d_gene: NA; v_gene: TRBV4-2; CDR3aa: CASTQDEGWGYTF; CDR3nt: TGTGCCAGCACCCAAGACGAGGGTTGGGGCTACACCTTC
abundance: NA; j_gene: TRBJ1-4; d_gene: NA; v_gene: TRBV19; CDR3aa: CASSIGQSLNEKLFF; CDR3nt: TGTGCCAGTAGTATCGGACAGAGCCTTAATGAAAAACTGTTTTTT
abundance: NA; j_gene: TRBJ1-2; d_gene: TRBD1; v_gene: TRBV5-4; CDR3aa: CASRPSTGNYGYTF; CDR3nt: TGTGCCAGCAGACCGTCGACAGGGAACTATGGCTACACCTTC
abundance: once; j_gene: TRBJ2-7; d_gene: NA; v_gene: TRBV11-3; CDR3aa: CASSLGSAHEQYF; CDR3nt: TGTGCCAGCAGTTTGGGGAGTGCCCACGAGCAGTACTTC
abundance: NA; j_gene: TRBJ1-1; d_gene: NA; v_gene: TRBV6-6; CDR3aa: CASGRGTEAFF; CDR3nt: TGTGCCAGCGGAAGGGGTACTGAAGCTTTCTTT
abundance: NA; j_gene: TRBJ1-1; d_gene: NA; v_gene: TRBV2; CDR3aa: CASRAESNTEAFF; CDR3nt: TGTGCCAGCAGAGCAGAGTCGAACACTGAAGCTTTCTTT
abundance: once; j_gene: TRBJ1-5; d_gene: NA; v_gene: TRBV6-1; CDR3aa: CASSVRDSNQPQHF; CDR3nt: TGTGCCAGCAGTGTTAGGGACAGCAATCAGCCCCAGCATTTT
abundance: NA; j_gene: TRBJ2-7; d_gene: NA; v_gene: TRBV5-1; CDR3aa: CASSLGTPSGRTSYEQYF; CDR3nt: TGCGCCAGCAGCTTGGGGACCCCTTCGGGGCGGACCAGCTACGAGCAGTACTTC
abundance: NA; j_gene: TRBJ2-3; d_gene: TRBD2; v_gene: TRBV15; CDR3aa: CATSSRLAGGLGDTQYF; CDR3nt: TGTGCCACCAGCTCCCGACTAGCGGGGGGGCTGGGAGATACGCAGTATTTT
abundance: NA; j_gene: TRBJ2-5; d_gene: NA; v_gene: TRBV27; CDR3aa: CASRKGGRETQYF; CDR3nt: TGTGCCAGCAGGAAAGGGGGGAGGGAGACCCAGTACTTC
abundance: NA; j_gene: TRBJ2-5; d_gene: NA; v_gene: TRBV9; CDR3aa: CASSPRLSGETQYF; CDR3nt: TGTGCCAGCAGCCCCCGGTTGTCTGGGGAGACCCAGTACTTC
abundance: once; j_gene: TRBJ2-7; d_gene: TRBD2; v_gene: TRBV12-5; CDR3aa: CASGSPVIAGTYEQYF; CDR3nt: TGTGCTAGTGGTTCCCCGGTGATAGCGGGAACCTACGAGCAGTACTTC
abundance: NA; j_gene: TRBJ2-1; d_gene: NA; v_gene: TRBV5-5; CDR3aa: CASSWGVRDHNEQFF; CDR3nt: TGTGCCAGCAGCTGGGGAGTGAGGGACCACAATGAGCAGTTCTTC
abundance: NA; j_gene: TRBJ1-2; d_gene: NA; v_gene: TRBV5-1; CDR3aa: CASRVTGANYGYTF; CDR3nt: TGCGCCAGCAGGGTGACAGGAGCTAACTATGGCTACACCTTC
abundance: NA; j_gene: TRBJ2-1; d_gene: NA; v_gene: TRBV4-2; CDR3aa: CASSQSDSREQFF; CDR3nt: TGTGCCAGCAGCCAATCGGACAGCAGGGAGCAGTTCTTC
abundance: NA; j_gene: TRBJ1-4; d_gene: NA; v_gene: TRBV29-1; CDR3aa: CSVLQGSEKLFF; CDR3nt: TGCAGCGTGTTACAGGGAAGTGAAAAACTGTTTTTT
abundance: NA; j_gene: TRBJ1-3; d_gene: NA; v_gene: TRBV2; CDR3aa: CASGAGGNTIYF; CDR3nt: TGTGCCAGCGGAGCAGGTGGAAACACCATATATTTT
abundance: NA; j_gene: TRBJ2-7; d_gene: NA; v_gene: TRBV27; CDR3aa: CASSLYWDGEQYF; CDR3nt: TGTGCCAGCAGTTTATATTGGGATGGCGAGCAGTACTTC
abundance: NA; j_gene: TRBJ2-1; d_gene: NA; v_gene: TRBV5-4; CDR3aa: CASSSPGLYTQPYNEQFF; CDR3nt: TGTGCCAGCAGCTCGCCGGGACTTTATACCCAGCCCTACAATGAGCAGTTCTTC
abundance: NA; j_gene: TRBJ2-1; d_gene: NA; v_gene: TRBV7-9; CDR3aa: CASSLNSGSGYNEQFF; CDR3nt: TGTGCCAGCAGCCTAAATAGCGGTTCCGGGTACAATGAGCAGTTCTTC
abundance: NA; j_gene: TRBJ1-6; d_gene: NA; v_gene: TRBV28; CDR3aa: CASSTDRNFSPLHF; CDR3nt: TGTGCCAGCAGCACCGACAGGAATTTTTCACCCCTCCACTTT
abundance: NA; j_gene: TRBJ2-5; d_gene: NA; v_gene: TRBV5-6; CDR3aa: CASSSQETQYF; CDR3nt: TGTGCCAGCAGCTCCCAAGAGACCCAGTACTTC
abundance: NA; j_gene: TRBJ1-2; d_gene: NA; v_gene: TRBV7-2; CDR3aa: CASRIDRQTYGYTF; CDR3nt: TGTGCCAGCAGGATAGACCGGCAGACCTATGGCTACACCTTC
abundance: NA; j_gene: TRBJ2-1; d_gene: NA; v_gene: TRBV5-1; CDR3aa: CASSLGQHNEQFF; CDR3nt: TGCGCCAGCAGCTTGGGTCAACACAATGAGCAGTTCTTC
abundance: NA; j_gene: TRBJ2-7; d_gene: NA; v_gene: TRBV28; CDR3aa: CASSLFRDSYEQYF; CDR3nt: TGTGCCAGCAGTTTATTTAGGGACTCCTACGAGCAGTACTTC
abundance: once; j_gene: TRBJ2-7; d_gene: NA; v_gene: TRBV10-2; CDR3aa: CASSRASYEQYF; CDR3nt: TGCGCCAGCAGTCGGGCGAGCTACGAGCAGTACTTC
abundance: NA; j_gene: TRBJ2-5; d_gene: NA; v_gene: TRBV10-3; CDR3aa: CAISEGLLIQETQYF; CDR3nt: TGTGCCATCAGTGAAGGACTACTAATCCAAGAGACCCAGTACTTC
abundance: NA; j_gene: TRBJ2-7; d_gene: TRBD1; v_gene: TRBV28; CDR3aa: CASSLGQGVDEQYF; CDR3nt: TGTGCCAGCAGCCTAGGACAGGGAGTCGACGAGCAGTACTTC
abundance: NA; j_gene: TRBJ2-2; d_gene: TRBD2; v_gene: TRBV29-1; CDR3aa: CSVEGLERGANTGELFF; CDR3nt: TGCAGCGTTGAGGGCCTAGAGCGGGGGGCGAACACCGGGGAGCTGTTTTTT
abundance: few; j_gene: TRBJ1-1; d_gene: TRBD1; v_gene: TRBV19; CDR3aa: CASRDRALNTEAFF; CDR3nt: TGTGCCAGTAGGGACAGGGCCTTGAACACTGAAGCTTTCTTT
abundance: NA; j_gene: TRBJ2-1; d_gene: TRBD2; v_gene: TRBV5-1; CDR3aa: CASSLEGLAGGLEQFF; CDR3nt: TGCGCCAGCAGCTTGGAGGGACTAGCGGGAGGGCTGGAGCAGTTCTTC
abundance: NA; j_gene: TRBJ2-7; d_gene: TRBD1; v_gene: TRBV5-3; CDR3aa: CARRRVSGTGDMNEQYF; CDR3nt: TGTGCCAGAAGACGAGTCTCCGGGACAGGGGATATGAACGAGCAGTACTTC
abundance: once; j_gene: TRBJ2-7; d_gene: NA; v_gene: TRBV5-5; CDR3aa: CASSFTGNYEQYF; CDR3nt: TGTGCCAGCAGCTTCACCGGTAACTACGAGCAGTACTTC
abundance: NA; j_gene: TRBJ2-3; d_gene: TRBD2; v_gene: TRBV7-3; CDR3aa: CASSLGTSGSSADTQYF; CDR3nt: TGTGCCAGCAGCTTAGGGACTAGCGGGAGTAGCGCAGATACGCAGTATTTT
abundance: NA; j_gene: TRBJ2-5; d_gene: NA; v_gene: TRBV5-1; CDR3aa: CASSLDGFVETQYF; CDR3nt: TGCGCCAGCAGCTTGGACGGGTTCGTAGAGACCCAGTACTTC
abundance: NA; j_gene: TRBJ2-2; d_gene: NA; v_gene: TRBV2; CDR3aa: CASLPLAGRGTGELFF; CDR3nt: TGTGCCAGCCTCCCCCTTGCCGGACGTGGGACCGGGGAGCTGTTTTTT
abundance: NA; j_gene: TRBJ2-7; d_gene: NA; v_gene: TRBV4-2; CDR3aa: CASSQGVAYEQYF; CDR3nt: TGTGCCAGCAGCCAAGGGGTTGCCTACGAGCAGTACTTC
abundance: NA; j_gene: TRBJ2-7; d_gene: NA; v_gene: TRBV7-2; CDR3aa: CAQGRGSSYEQYF; CDR3nt: TGTGCCCAAGGGAGGGGGAGCTCCTACGAGCAGTACTTC
abundance: NA; j_gene: TRBJ2-3; d_gene: TRBD1; v_gene: TRBV10-3; CDR3aa: CAISDFDRGSTDTQYF; CDR3nt: TGTGCCATCAGTGATTTCGACAGGGGTAGCACAGATACGCAGTATTTT
abundance: NA; j_gene: TRBJ2-5; d_gene: NA; v_gene: TRBV5-1; CDR3aa: CASSLDTSRETQYF; CDR3nt: TGCGCCAGCAGCTTGGACACTAGCAGGGAGACCCAGTACTTC
abundance: NA; j_gene: TRBJ1-6; d_gene: NA; v_gene: TRBV6-5; CDR3aa: CASNEYNSPLHF; CDR3nt: TGTGCCAGCAATGAATATAATTCACCCCTCCACTTT
abundance: NA; j_gene: TRBJ2-7; d_gene: TRBD1; v_gene: TRBV28; CDR3aa: CASRNRGSNEQYF; CDR3nt: TGTGCCAGCAGGAACAGGGGCAGCAACGAGCAGTACTTC
abundance: NA; j_gene: TRBJ2-7; d_gene: NA; v_gene: TRBV10-3; CDR3aa: CATLGSEQYF; CDR3nt: TGTGCCACCCTAGGCAGCGAGCAGTACTTC
abundance: few; j_gene: TRBJ1-6; d_gene: NA; v_gene: TRBV6-5; CDR3aa: CASSYVDTYNSPLHF; CDR3nt: TGTGCCAGCAGTTACGTGGACACTTATAATTCACCCCTCCACTTT
abundance: once; j_gene: TRBJ2-6; d_gene: NA; v_gene: TRBV6-1; CDR3aa: CASWRTGANVLTF; CDR3nt: TGTGCCAGCTGGAGAACGGGGGCCAACGTCCTGACTTTC
abundance: NA; j_gene: TRBJ2-7; d_gene: TRBD1; v_gene: TRBV6-6; CDR3aa: CASSYSTAGGSYEQYF; CDR3nt: TGTGCCAGCAGTTACTCGACGGCAGGGGGCTCGTACGAGCAGTACTTC
abundance: NA; j_gene: TRBJ1-4; d_gene: NA; v_gene: TRBV2; CDR3aa: CASSPRTMRDEKLFF; CDR3nt: TGTGCCAGCAGTCCTCGGACAATGAGGGATGAAAAACTGTTTTTT
abundance: NA; j_gene: TRBJ1-5; d_gene: TRBD1; v_gene: TRBV7-3; CDR3aa: CASRRQGSLQPQHF; CDR3nt: TGTGCCAGCAGACGACAGGGTAGCCTTCAGCCCCAGCATTTT